Shown below are 30 T cell receptor beta chains from a single sample sequenced in a study of T cells in Graves' hyperthyroidism and ophthalmopathy. RNA transcripts provided the source from which TCR beta CDR3 regions were amplified. When the TCR CDR3 underwent first-round RT-PCR, the HTBI primer set was used. TCRdb reprocessed the multiplex PCR reads with MiXCR, giving one entry per CDR3 protein. The table has some 200,000 distinct CDR3 sequences, 17% seen once. Sequenced input: blood. The receptors derive from a man over 45 with Graves' hyperthyroidism.

V usage is TRBV7-9 and J usage is TRBJ2-6, with unresolved D. The CDR3 length is 17 residues. CDR1 is SEHNR, CDR2 FQNEAQ, per germline (reference sequence). Trimming cost V 4 bases and J 0 bases, with 13 bases left between them. The CDR3 sequence: CASSSNYADSGANVLTF. The CDR3 DNA follows: TGTGCCAGCAGCTCGAACTATGCGGACTCTGGGGCCAACGTCCTGACTTTC.

V is TRBV5-1 and J is TRBJ2-2; 13 bases map to TRBD2. The junction had 14 bases not matched to a gene; V was cut back by 4 bases and J by 8 bases. The CDR3 loop spans 18 amino acids. Germline values: CDR1 SGHRS, CDR2 YFSETQ. The CDR3: CASSVSGLAGPAGGELFF. The DNA for the CDR3 is TGCGCCAGCAGCGTGTCGGGACTAGCGGGACCCGCAGGAGGGGAGCTGTTTTTT.

The chain carries TRBV5-1 and TRBJ1-3; 8 nucleotides align to TRBD1. The CDR3 consists of 16 residues. CDR1 is SGHRS, CDR2 YFSETQ, per germline. Germline trimming cut 1 base from V and 0 bases from J; bases unmatched to any gene: 3. CDR3 bases: TGCGCCAGCAGCTTGCAAGGGACAGGCTCTGGAAACACCATATATTTT. Amino acid sequence: CASSLQGTGSGNTIYF.

There are a few counts of this clonotype. The chain links TRBV7-2 to TRBJ1-5; the D is unclear. V lost 2 bases and J lost 0, with 5 bases in between. This CDR3 has 14 residues. From germline, CDR1 is SGHTA and CDR2 FQGNSA. The CDR3 nucleotides are TGTGCCAGCAGCTTAAAATATAGCAATCAGCCCCAGCATTTT. It is translated as CASSLKYSNQPQHF.

This clonotype was observed a handful of times. The gene calls are TRBV6-1 and TRBJ2-4, with a weak D call TRBD1 (6 bases). There are 16 residues in the CDR3. Germline CDR1 is MNHNS and CDR2 is SASEGT. V was clipped by 0 bases and J by 7 bases, with 16 bases between them. The CDR3: CASSEAGWGQGNIQYF. CDR3 nucleotide sequence: TGTGCCAGCAGTGAAGCGGGGTGGGGGCAGGGGAACATTCAGTACTTC.

The chain links TRBV12-3 or TRBV12-4 to TRBJ1-6; D remains unclear. There are 14 residues in the CDR3. Trimming left V 6 bases short and J 9 bases short, with 15 bases between. The CDR3 region is CASRRSGLISPLHF. In DNA form, the CDR3 reads TGTGCCAGCAGGCGGAGTGGGTTGATTTCACCCCTCCACTTT.

The sample holds many counts of this clonotype. The rearrangement joins TRBV5-1 to TRBJ2-1; no definite D call. This CDR3 region has 13 residues. The V gene's germline CDR1 is SGHRS and CDR2 YFSETQ. V dropped 0 bases and J dropped 5 bases, with 6 bases sitting between them. The DNA of the CDR3 is TGCGCCAGCAGCTTGGCACCCAACAATGAGCAGTTCTTC. Translating gives CASSLAPNNEQFF.

This clonotype was recorded many times. The CDR3 DNA reads TGCGCCAGCAGCGGATTAGCGGGCGGGAGGGGTCCCTACGAGCAGTACTTC. Protein sequence: CASSGLAGGRGPYEQYF. This chain links TRBV5-1 with TRBJ2-7; 9 bases match TRBD2. CDR1 and CDR2 (germline): SGHRS, YFSETQ. The CDR3 spans 17 residues. V trimming: 4 bases; J trimming: 2 bases; junction bases outside the gene matches: 13.

This clonotype was seen repeatedly, ten times or more. V is TRBV5-1 and J is TRBJ2-3; no definite D call. Germline-derived CDR1 and CDR2 are SGHRS and YFSETQ. Trimming cost V 2 bases and J 2 bases, with 9 bases left between them. CDR3 length: 14 amino acids. The CDR3 DNA follows: TGCGCCAGCAGCTTCTCCCTGGACACAGATACGCAGTATTTT. Residues: CASSFSLDTDTQYF.

The rearrangement uses TRBV4-3 and TRBJ2-6, with TRBD1 identical over 10 bases. V trimming: 5 bases; J trimming: 0 bases; junction bases outside the gene matches: 7. The germline V gene encodes CDR1 LGHNA and CDR2 YSLEER. CDR3 size: 18 residues. CDR3 sequence: CASSYDRGLLSGANVLTF. The CDR3 DNA is TGCGCCAGCAGCTACGACAGGGGGCTGCTCTCTGGGGCCAACGTCCTGACTTTC.

The table lists this clonotype with many counts. V is TRBV3-1 and J is TRBJ1-6; a weak D match, TRBD1 (6 bases). CDR1 LGHDT and CDR2 YNNKEL come from the germline V gene (reference sequence). The V end was cut by 9 bases, the J end by 5 bases, with 17 bases between. There are 15 residues in the CDR3. CDR3 region: CASRGGPVDNSPLHF. CDR3 nucleotide sequence: TGTGCCAGTCGAGGGGGACCGGTTGATAATTCACCCCTCCACTTT.

This clonotype was observed at least ten times. The chain has TRBV11-2 and TRBJ2-1; D is possibly TRBD2 (6 bases). CDR3 length equals 16 residues. Germline CDR1 is SGHAT and CDR2 is FQNNGV. Trimming cost V 1 base and J 8 bases, with 18 bases left between them. In nucleotides, the CDR3 is TGTGCCAGCAGCTTAGTGTCGGCCTCGCGGGACGATGAGCAGTTCTTC. It is translated as CASSLVSASRDDEQFF.

This clonotype has only a few counts. This sequence joins TRBV7-3 and TRBJ2-3; the match to TRBD1 covers 8 bases. Germline lookup yields CDR1 SGHTA and CDR2 FQGTGA. J was trimmed by 1 base and V by 0 bases; bases with no gene match: 0. This CDR3 comprises 15 residues. In DNA, the CDR3 is TGTGCCAGCAGCTTAACGGGACAGGGCACAGATACGCAGTATTTT. This sequence encodes CASSLTGQGTDTQYF.

This clonotype was observed many times. The chain joins TRBV10-3 to TRBJ2-3; 10 nucleotides align to TRBD2. Germline V gene lookup returns CDR1 ENHRY and CDR2 SYGVKD. V shed 9 bases and J 5 bases; nucleotides not matched to a gene: 11. The CDR3 runs to 15 residues. The CDR3 DNA sequence: TGTGCCATGGCGGCGGCTAGCGGGAGAGGAGATACGCAGTATTTT. Its translation is CAMAAASGRGDTQYF.

V gene TRBV19 combines with J gene TRBJ1-5; 8 bases agree with TRBD1. The germline CDR1 and CDR2 sequences are LNHDA and SQIVND (reference sequence). With V trimmed by 6 bases and J by 11 bases, 9 bases remained unmatched. The CDR3 length is 13 residues. CDR3 nucleotide sequence: TGTGCCAGTAGCAACGACAGGGGAAAAGCCCAGCATTTT. It codes for CASSNDRGKAQHF.

This clonotype was counted between two and nine times. V and J are TRBV10-2 and TRBJ2-7; 14 bases map to TRBD2. J was trimmed by 3 bases and V by 8 bases; bases with no gene match: 9. This CDR3 spans 16 amino acids. Germline V gives CDR1 WSHSY, CDR2 SAAADI. CDR3 in DNA: TGCGCCAGCTCACCGGGACTAGCGGGAGATTACTACGAGCAGTACTTC. This sequence encodes CASSPGLAGDYYEQYF.

At least ten counts were recorded for this clonotype. The chain joins TRBV18 to TRBJ2-3, with 9 bases lining up with TRBD1. The trim removed 8 bases at V and 0 bases at J, leaving 3 bases unmatched. CDR3 length equals 14 residues. Germline lookup yields CDR1 KGHSH and CDR2 LQKENI. DNA for the CDR3: TGTGCCAGCCAAGGGACAGGGAGCACAGATACGCAGTATTTT. It yields the protein CASQGTGSTDTQYF.

This clonotype has ten or more counts. The V and J genes are TRBV12-3 or TRBV12-4 and TRBJ1-5; no reliable D call. The CDR3 is 13 residues long. The V end was cut by 1 base, the J end by 5 bases, with 6 bases between. CDR3 nucleotide sequence: TGTGCCAGCAGTTTAGACAAGTATCAGCCCCAGCATTTT. Amino acid sequence: CASSLDKYQPQHF.

This clonotype was counted many times. The chain links TRBV27 to TRBJ2-7; D not certain. CDR3 length equals 13 residues. Between the trimmed V and J ends, which lost 2 bases and 2 bases, there was a span of 7 bases. Germline CDR1 is MNHEY and CDR2 is SMNVEV (reference sequence). DNA of the CDR3: TGTGCCAGCAGTTTAGAACGTACCTACGAGCAGTACTTC. Amino acid sequence: CASSLERTYEQYF.

This clonotype was picked up a small number of times. The CDR3 DNA reads as TGCAGTGCTAGGGCTCGGTACTCTGGAAACACCATATATTTT. Its translation is CSARARYSGNTIYF. The genes are TRBV20-1 and TRBJ1-3; no firm D call. Germline CDR1 and CDR2: DFQATT and SNEGSKA (reference sequence). Trimming shortened V by 3 bases and J by 0 bases, and 9 bases separated the two germline ends. The CDR3 covers 14 residues.

V gene TRBV12-3 or TRBV12-4 combines with J gene TRBJ2-2; TRBD2 is a possible D gene (5 bases). This CDR3 has 15 residues. Trimming stripped 5 bases from V and 5 bases from J, with 15 bases between. The CDR3 here is CASSPSRRPTGELFF. CDR3 bases: TGTGCCAGCAGTCCCAGCCGGAGGCCAACCGGGGAGCTGTTTTTT.

This clonotype was seen a handful of times. At one end, the junction sequence differs from germline, possibly due to a read error. The chain couples TRBV20-1 to TRBJ1-2, with 9 bases lining up with TRBD1. This CDR3 spans 13 amino acids. Germline CDR1 and CDR2: DFQATT and SNEGSKA (reference sequence). The CDR3 bases are TGCAGCGCTAACGGACAGGGGTCCTATGGCTACACCTTC. Its translation: CSANGQGSYGYTF.

This clonotype was counted a few times. This sequence joins TRBV5-1 and TRBJ2-7; no definite D call. CDR3 length: 13 amino acids. Per germline, CDR1 SGHRS and CDR2 YFSETQ. V lost 4 bases, J lost 5 bases, and 13 bases lay in between. The CDR3 is CASSGRDGDEQYF. DNA of the CDR3: TGCGCCAGCAGCGGACGAGATGGAGACGAGCAGTACTTC. The whole variable domain, remainder taken from reference TRBV5-1 and TRBJ2-7, is KAGVTQTPRYLIKTRGQQVTLSCSPISGHRSVSWYQQTPGQGLQFLFEYFSETQRNKGNFPGRFSGRQFSNSRSEMNVSTLELGDSALYLCASSGRDGDEQYFGPGTRLTVT.

This clonotype occurred many times. The chain recombines TRBV11-2 with TRBJ2-1; D is possibly TRBD1 or TRBD2 (5 bases each). The CDR3 is made up of 16 amino acids. Germline V gene data show CDR1 as SGHAT and CDR2 as FQNNGV. V lost 5 bases to trimming and J lost 0 bases, with 14 bases between them. CDR3 sequence reads: CASSRGATSSYNEQFF. DNA for the CDR3: TGTGCCAGCAGCCGGGGCGCTACCAGCTCCTACAATGAGCAGTTCTTC.

This clonotype was seen a handful of times. The chain employs TRBV6-1 and TRBJ1-6; D gene unclear. Trimming cost V 5 bases and J 0 bases, with 8 bases left between them. The CDR3 extends over 15 amino acids. Germline V CDR1 and CDR2: MNHNS, SASEGT. DNA of the CDR3: TGTGCCAGCAGTCAGCATGACTCCTATAATTCACCCCTCCACTTT. This translates into CASSQHDSYNSPLHF.

This clonotype was observed many times. The chain recombines TRBV6-2 or TRBV6-3 with TRBJ1-1; no reliable D call. Germline V lookup: CDR1 MNHEY, CDR2 SVGEGT. This CDR3 spans 15 amino acids. Trimming stripped 0 bases from V and 1 base from J, with 9 bases between. CDR3 residues: CASSYSPVANTEAFF. In DNA form, the CDR3 reads TGTGCCAGCAGTTACTCGCCAGTTGCGAACACTGAAGCTTTCTTT.

This clonotype appeared many times. The chain joins TRBV28 to TRBJ1-2; 9 bases align to TRBD1. Germline V gene lookup returns CDR1 MDHEN and CDR2 SYDVKM. This CDR3 contains 15 residues. The trim removed 5 bases at V and 8 bases at J, leaving 12 bases unmatched. The CDR3, as DNA: TGTGCCAGCAGTCCGACCTTACAGGGGGCGCGGGGCTACACCTTC. Translating it yields CASSPTLQGARGYTF.

V usage is TRBV28 and J usage is TRBJ1-5; 11 nucleotides agree with TRBD1. V shed 2 bases, J shed 7 bases, and the junction held 4 bases outside the gene matches. In germline, CDR1 is MDHEN, CDR2 SYDVKM. CDR3 length: 15 amino acids. The CDR3 nucleotides are TGTGCCAGCAGTTTAGGACAGGGGGCGCGGCAGCCCCAGCATTTT. Protein product: CASSLGQGARQPQHF.

This clonotype was counted at least ten times. This rearrangement joins TRBV6-1 to TRBJ2-1; weak D call: TRBD2 (5 bases). Trimming shortened V by 5 bases and J by 4 bases, and 18 bases separated the two germline ends. Germline assignment: CDR1 MNHNS and CDR2 SASEGT. The CDR3 extends over 16 amino acids. The CDR3 region is CASSSLAQTQYNEQFF. CDR3 DNA sequence: TGTGCCAGCAGTTCCCTAGCCCAGACACAGTACAATGAGCAGTTCTTC.

Notes on this clonotype: The limits of the CDR3 on the DNA are not certain, so only TCRdb's listed CDR3 is given. The rearrangement links TRBV11-2 to TRBJ1-1. The CDR3 comprises 21 residues, both ends counted. The germline gives CDR1 SGHAT, CDR2 FQNNGV. CDR3 protein: CASSFYICSARAPAMNTEAFF.